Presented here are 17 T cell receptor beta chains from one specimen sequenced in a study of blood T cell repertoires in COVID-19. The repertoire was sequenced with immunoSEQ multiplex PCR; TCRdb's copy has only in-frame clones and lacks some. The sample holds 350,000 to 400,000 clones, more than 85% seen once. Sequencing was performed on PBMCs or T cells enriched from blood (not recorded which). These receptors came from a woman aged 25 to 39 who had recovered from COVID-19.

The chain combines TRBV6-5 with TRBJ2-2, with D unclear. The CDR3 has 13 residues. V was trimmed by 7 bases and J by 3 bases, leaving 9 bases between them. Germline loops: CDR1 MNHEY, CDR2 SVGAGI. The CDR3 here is CASKVRDTGELFF. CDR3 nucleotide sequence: TGTGCCAGCAAGGTCCGGGACACCGGGGAGCTGTTTTTT.

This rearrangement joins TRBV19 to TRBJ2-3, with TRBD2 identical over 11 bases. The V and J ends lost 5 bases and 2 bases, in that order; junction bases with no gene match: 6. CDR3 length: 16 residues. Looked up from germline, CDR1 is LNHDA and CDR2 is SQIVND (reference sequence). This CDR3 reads CASSSRLAGPTDTQYF. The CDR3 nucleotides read TGTGCCAGTAGTTCCCGACTAGCGGGGCCCACAGATACGCAGTATTTT.

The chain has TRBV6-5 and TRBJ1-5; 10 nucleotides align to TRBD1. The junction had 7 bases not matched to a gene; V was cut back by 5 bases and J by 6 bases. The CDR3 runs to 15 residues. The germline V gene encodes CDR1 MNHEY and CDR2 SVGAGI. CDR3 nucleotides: TGTGCCAGCAGTAAACAGACAGGGGGCGGTCAGCCCCAGCATTTT. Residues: CASSKQTGGGQPQHF.

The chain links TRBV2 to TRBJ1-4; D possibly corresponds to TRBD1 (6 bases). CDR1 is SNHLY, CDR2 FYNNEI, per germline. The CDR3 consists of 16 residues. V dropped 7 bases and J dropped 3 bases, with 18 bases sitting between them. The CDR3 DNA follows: TGTGCCAGCAATGGGGACATCAATTCCTCTAATGAAAAACTGTTTTTT. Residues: CASNGDINSSNEKLFF.

For the CDR3, the DNA is TGTGCCAGCATTGGACGAGGGTGGGAGACCCAGTACTTC. It yields the protein CASIGRGWETQYF. J is TRBJ2-5 and V is TRBV6-6, with D possibly TRBD2 on 5 matching bases. Germline V lookup: CDR1 MNHNY, CDR2 SVGAGI (reference sequence). The V end lost 7 bases, the J end lost 5 bases, and 14 bases lay between the germline ends. This CDR3 spans 13 amino acids.

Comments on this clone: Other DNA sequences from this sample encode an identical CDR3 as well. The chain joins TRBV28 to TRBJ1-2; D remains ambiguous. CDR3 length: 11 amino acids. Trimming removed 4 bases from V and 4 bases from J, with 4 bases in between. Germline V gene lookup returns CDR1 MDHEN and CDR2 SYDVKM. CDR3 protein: CASSSGYGYTF. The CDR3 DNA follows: TGTGCCAGCAGTTCAGGCTATGGCTACACCTTC.

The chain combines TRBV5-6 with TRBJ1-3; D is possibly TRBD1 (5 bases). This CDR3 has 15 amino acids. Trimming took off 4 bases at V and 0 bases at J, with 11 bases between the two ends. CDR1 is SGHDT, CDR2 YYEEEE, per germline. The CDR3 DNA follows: TGTGCCAGCAGCCCAGGGTGGTCCTCTGGAAACACCATATATTTT. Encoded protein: CASSPGWSSGNTIYF.

CDR3 in DNA: TGTGCCAGCCCTGGCAGTTTCACCTATGGCTACACCTTC. Translated: CASPGSFTYGYTF. J is TRBJ1-2 and V is TRBV13; D remains unclear. CDR3 size: 13 residues. V was pared by 8 bases and J by 4 bases, with 14 bases between. Germline-derived CDR1 and CDR2 are PRHDT and FYEKMQ (reference sequence).

CDR3 nucleotide sequence: TGCGCCAGCAGACAGGGGGCTAACGAGCAGTACTTC. Translation gives CASRQGANEQYF. The genes are TRBV5-1 and TRBJ2-7; 9 bases match TRBD1. V lost 5 bases and J lost 5; bases outside the gene matches: 2. Looked up from germline, CDR1 is SGHRS and CDR2 is YFSETQ. This CDR3 spans 12 amino acids.

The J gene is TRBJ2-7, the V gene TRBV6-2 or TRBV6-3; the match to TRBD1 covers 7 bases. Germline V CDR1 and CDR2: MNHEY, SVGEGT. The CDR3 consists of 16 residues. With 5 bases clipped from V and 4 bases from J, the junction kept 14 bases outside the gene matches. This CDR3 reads CASSLQTGTAHYEQYF. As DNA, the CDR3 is TGTGCCAGCAGTCTACAAACCGGGACAGCGCATTACGAGCAGTACTTC.

CDR3: CAISESGTRNQPQHF. CDR3 nucleotide sequence: TGTGCCATCAGTGAGTCCGGGACACGAAATCAGCCCCAGCATTTT. The J gene is TRBJ1-5, the V gene TRBV10-3; D is possibly TRBD1 (6 bases). The V end was cut by 0 bases, the J end by 4 bases, with 10 bases between. Germline CDR1 is ENHRY and CDR2 is SYGVKD. This CDR3 region has 15 residues.

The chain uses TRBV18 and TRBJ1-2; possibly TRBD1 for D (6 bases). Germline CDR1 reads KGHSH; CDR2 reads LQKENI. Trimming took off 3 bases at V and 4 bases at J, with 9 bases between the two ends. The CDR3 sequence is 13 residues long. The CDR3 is CASSPGTPYGYTF. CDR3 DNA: TGTGCCAGCTCACCTGGGACACCCTATGGCTACACCTTC.

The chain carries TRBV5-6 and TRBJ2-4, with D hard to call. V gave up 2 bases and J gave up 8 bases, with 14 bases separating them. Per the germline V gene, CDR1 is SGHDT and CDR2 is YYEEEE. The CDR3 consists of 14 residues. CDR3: CASSFFELTDIQYF. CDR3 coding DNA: TGTGCCAGCAGCTTCTTCGAATTAACGGACATTCAGTACTTC.

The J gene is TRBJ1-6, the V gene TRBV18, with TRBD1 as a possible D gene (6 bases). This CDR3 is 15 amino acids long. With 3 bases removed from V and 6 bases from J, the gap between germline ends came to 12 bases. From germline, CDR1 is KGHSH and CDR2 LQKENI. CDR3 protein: CASSPDSYINSPLHF. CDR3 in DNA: TGTGCCAGCTCACCGGACAGTTACATTAATTCACCCCTCCACTTT.

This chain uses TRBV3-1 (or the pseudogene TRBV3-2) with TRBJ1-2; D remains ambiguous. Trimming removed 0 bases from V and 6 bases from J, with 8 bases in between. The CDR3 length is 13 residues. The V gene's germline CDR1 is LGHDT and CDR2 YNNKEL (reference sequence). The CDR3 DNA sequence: TGTGCCAGCAGCCAAGATGCCGGGAATGGCTACACCTTC. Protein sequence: CASSQDAGNGYTF.

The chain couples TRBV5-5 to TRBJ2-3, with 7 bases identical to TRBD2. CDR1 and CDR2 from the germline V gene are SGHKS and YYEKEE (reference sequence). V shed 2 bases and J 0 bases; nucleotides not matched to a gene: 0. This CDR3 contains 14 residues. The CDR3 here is CASSFSGSTDTQYF. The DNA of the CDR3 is TGTGCCAGCAGCTTTAGCGGGAGCACAGATACGCAGTATTTT. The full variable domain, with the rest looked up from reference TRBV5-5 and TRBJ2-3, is DAGVTQSPTHLIKTRGQQVTLRCSPISGHKSVSWYQQVLGQGPQFIFQYYEKEERGRGNFPDRFSARQFPNYSSELNVNALLLGDSALYLCASSFSGSTDTQYFGPGTRLTVL.

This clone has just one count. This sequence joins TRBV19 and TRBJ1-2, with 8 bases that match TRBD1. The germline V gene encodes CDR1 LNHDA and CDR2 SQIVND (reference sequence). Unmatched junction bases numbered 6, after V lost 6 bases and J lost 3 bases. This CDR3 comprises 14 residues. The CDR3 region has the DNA TGTGCCAGTAGCTACGACAGGGGACACTATGGCTACACCTTC. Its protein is CASSYDRGHYGYTF.